This TCR beta chain emerged from a study of sequential checkpoint blockade in melanoma. About the study: Patients were randomized 1:1 to nivolumab-then-ipilimumab or ipilimumab-then-nivolumab first-line. After both sequences, patients received maintenance nivolumab. About two dozen patients had matched tumor biopsies before treatment and at week 13 after nivolumab or ipilimumab alone. General study points: Clinical benefit was about 30 times likelier when tumor T-cell fraction and clonality increased.

This CDR3 has 15 residues. V was shortened by 3 bases and J by 8 bases, with 20 bases between the two germline ends. In germline, CDR1 is SGDLS, CDR2 YYNGEE. By frequency in the sample, this clone is medium-sized. Antigen unknown. As for treatment: randomized to nivolumab then ipilimumab (arm A) or the reverse (arm B). Measured with immunoSEQ multiplex PCR; TCRdb has only the in-frame clones, and not every one. Of 3,000 or so clones in the sample, about 20% were seen once. This receptor was taken from a human donor with melanoma. V and J are TRBV9 and TRBJ1-2; D call uncertain. The specimen was tumor tissue (inferred from file names), collected from a patient given nivolumab and ipilimumab in sequence. CDR3 amino acids: CASSAETGYLVGYTF. The CDR3 DNA reads as TGTGCCAGCAGCGCGGAAACGGGGTATCTGGTAGGCTACACCTTC.